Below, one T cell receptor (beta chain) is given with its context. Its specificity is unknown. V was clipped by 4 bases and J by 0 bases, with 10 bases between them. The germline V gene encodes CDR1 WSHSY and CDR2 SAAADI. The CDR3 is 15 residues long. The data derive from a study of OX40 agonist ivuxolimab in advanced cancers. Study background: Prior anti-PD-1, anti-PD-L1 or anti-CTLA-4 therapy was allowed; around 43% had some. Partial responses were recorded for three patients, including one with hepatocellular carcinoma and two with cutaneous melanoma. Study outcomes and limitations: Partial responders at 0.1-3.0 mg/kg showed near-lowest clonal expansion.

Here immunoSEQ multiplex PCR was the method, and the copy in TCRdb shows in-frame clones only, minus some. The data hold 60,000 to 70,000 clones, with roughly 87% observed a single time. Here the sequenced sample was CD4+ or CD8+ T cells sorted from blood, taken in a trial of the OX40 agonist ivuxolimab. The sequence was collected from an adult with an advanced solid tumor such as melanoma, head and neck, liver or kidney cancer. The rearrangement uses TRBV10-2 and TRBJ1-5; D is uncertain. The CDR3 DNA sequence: TGCGCCAGCAGTGGGCCGACGTATAGCAATCAGCCCCAGCATTTT. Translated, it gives CASSGPTYSNQPQHF.